This TCR beta chain derives from a study of T cell responses to AZD1222 COVID-19 vaccine. The overall study: Analysis merged second doses at about 4 or about 12 weeks.

General study points: The donor group comprised mostly white British people and more females; the analysis possibly underestimated clonal diversity. No repertoire was sampled before or during the peak T cell response, only after it. Of spike-specific TCRs, nearly half reportedly target regions left unmutated in variants.

V shed 1 base, J shed 6 bases, and the junction held 5 bases outside the gene matches. The V gene's germline CDR1 is SGHAT and CDR2 FQNNGV. This CDR3 spans 15 amino acids. The table came from immunoSEQ multiplex PCR; TCRdb's copy has only in-frame clones and leaves some out. Among some 150,000 clones listed, approximately 94% were seen once. A note on this clone: Its antigen is not known.

The material was peripheral blood, obtained on day 0 of AZD1222 vaccination. The chain couples TRBV11-2 to TRBJ2-1; 8 positions match TRBD2. The sequence derives from an adult in good health. CDR3 amino acids: CASSLGSGTSNEQFF. The CDR3 nucleotides are TGTGCCAGCAGCTTAGGAAGTGGGACTAGCAATGAGCAGTTCTTC.